These 19 T cell receptor beta chains originate from one sample sequenced in a study of T cells after yellow fever vaccination. MiXCR, run by TCRdb on the 5' RACE reads, gives a single entry per CDR3 protein. This sample has hundreds of thousands of distinct CDR3 sequences, with 9% to 15% found just once. Sequencing was performed on PBMCs, taken on the day of the yellow fever booster vaccination. The source of these receptors is a young man who received the YFV17D yellow fever vaccine.

This clonotype was observed a few times. V usage is TRBV5-5 and J usage is TRBJ1-1; D is perhaps TRBD1 (6 bases). This CDR3 is built from 15 residues. Trimming cost V 0 bases and J 5 bases, with 14 bases left between them. CDR1 and CDR2 from the germline V gene are SGHKS and YYEKEE (reference sequence). The CDR3 DNA follows: TGTGCCAGCAGCTTGGAGACAGGTGGTAGGACTGAAGCTTTCTTT. This sequence encodes CASSLETGGRTEAFF.

This clonotype came up a few times. CDR3 bases: TGTGCCAGCATCTACGACAGAACGCAGTTCTTC. Its translation: CASIYDRTQFF. V usage is TRBV27 and J usage is TRBJ2-1, with a weak D call TRBD1 (5 bases). Trimming removed 7 bases from V and 12 bases from J, with 13 bases in between. The CDR3 has 11 residues. Germline V gene sequence: CDR1 MNHEY, CDR2 SMNVEV (reference sequence).

This chain uses TRBV10-3 with TRBJ1-4; D is undetermined. Trimming cost V 2 bases and J 5 bases, with 9 bases left between them. Germline values: CDR1 ENHRY, CDR2 SYGVKD. The CDR3 loop spans 14 amino acids. In DNA, the CDR3 is TGTGCCATCAGTGAGGAAAGAGGGAATGAAAAACTGTTTTTT. This codes for CAISEERGNEKLFF.

CDR3 protein: CASTNQGGTEAFF. CDR3 sequence (DNA): TGCGCCAGCACCAACCAGGGAGGCACTGAAGCTTTCTTT. The V and J genes are TRBV5-1 and TRBJ1-1; TRBD1 might be the D (5 bases). The ends were cut back, 6 bases at V and 4 bases at J, with 13 bases in the middle. The CDR3 totals 13 residues. Germline V gene sequence: CDR1 SGHRS, CDR2 YFSETQ. The full variable domain, in which reference TRBV5-1 and TRBJ1-1 provide the parts outside the CDR3, is KAGVTQTPRYLIKTRGQQVTLSCSPISGHRSVSWYQQTPGQGLQFLFEYFSETQRNKGNFPGRFSGRQFSNSRSEMNVSTLELGDSALYLCASTNQGGTEAFFGQGTRLTVV.

The chain is built from TRBV12-3 or TRBV12-4 and TRBJ2-7; tentatively, D is TRBD1 or TRBD2 (6 bases each). CDR3 length: 13 amino acids. V dropped 6 bases and J dropped 7 bases, with 16 bases sitting between them. Here the CDR3 DNA reads TGTGCCAGCAGGTCGAACGGGGGCCAGGAGCAGTACTTC. Its protein product is CASRSNGGQEQYF.

The CDR3 loop reads CSAGGNKAYEQYF. For the CDR3, the DNA is TGCAGCGCGGGGGGTAATAAGGCCTACGAGCAGTACTTC. The J gene is TRBJ2-7, the V gene TRBV29-1; 7 bases line up with TRBD2. Losses at the gene ends were 7 bases for V and 2 bases for J; bases not matched to a gene: 8. Germline V gene sequence: CDR1 SQVTM, CDR2 ANQGSEA. CDR3 size: 13 residues.

This clonotype was found a few times. The chain employs TRBV27 and TRBJ2-3; possible D gene TRBD2, 5 bases. Germline loops: CDR1 MNHEY, CDR2 SMNVEV (reference sequence). V was clipped by 6 bases and J by 2 bases, with 15 bases between them. The CDR3 covers 15 residues. The CDR3 DNA sequence: TGTGCCAGCAGCCATACTAGTTTCTTCACAGATACGCAGTATTTT. This encodes CASSHTSFFTDTQYF.

For the CDR3, the DNA is TGTGCCAGCAGCTTTTGGTCTAGCGGGGCGGACAATGAGCAGTTCTTC. It is translated as CASSFWSSGADNEQFF. This chain joins TRBV7-2 and TRBJ2-1; 9 nucleotides agree with TRBD2. From germline, CDR1 is SGHTA and CDR2 FQGNSA. V trimming: 3 bases; J trimming: 5 bases; junction bases outside the gene matches: 8. The CDR3 loop spans 16 amino acids.

This clonotype was seen more than once but under ten times. The rearrangement links TRBV7-2 to TRBJ2-3; no reliable D call. The germline V gene has CDR1 SGHTA and CDR2 FQGNSA. Trimming stripped 7 bases from V and 6 bases from J, with 8 bases between. The length of the CDR3 is 11 residues. This chain's CDR3 is CASNVQDTQYF. The CDR3, as DNA: TGTGCCAGCAACGTACAGGATACGCAGTATTTT.

The chain combines TRBV7-2 with TRBJ2-3, with TRBD2 matching 9 bases. V lost 6 bases, J lost 5 bases, and 6 bases stayed unmatched. The CDR3 sequence is 14 residues long. The germline gives CDR1 SGHTA, CDR2 FQGNSA. This CDR3 is CASRREGVKDTQYF. The CDR3 nucleotides are TGTGCCAGCAGGCGGGAGGGGGTGAAAGATACGCAGTATTTT.

V usage is TRBV19 and J usage is TRBJ2-5, with 11 bases matching TRBD1. V was pared by 8 bases and J by 4 bases, with 12 bases of the junction left unmatched. The CDR3 spans 16 residues. The germline gives CDR1 LNHDA, CDR2 SQIVND (reference sequence). This chain's CDR3 is CASSQGGTGGTETQYF. The CDR3 DNA is TGTGCCAGTTCCCAGGGCGGGACAGGGGGAACAGAGACCCAGTACTTC. Based on the CDR3 plus reference TRBV19 and TRBJ2-5, the full variable domain is DGGITQSPKYLFRKEGQNVTLSCEQNLNHDAMYWYRQDPGQGLRLIYYSQIVNDFQKGDIAEGYSVSREKKESFPLTVTSAQKNPTAFYLCASSQGGTGGTETQYFGPGTRLLVL.

The V and J genes are TRBV5-1 and TRBJ2-1; TRBD2 agrees at 12 bases. The germline V gene encodes CDR1 SGHRS and CDR2 YFSETQ. V lost 1 base and J lost 7; bases outside the gene matches: 6. CDR3 length: 16 residues. The CDR3 is CASSLPGLAGTNEQFF. As DNA, the CDR3 is TGCGCCAGCAGCTTGCCCGGACTAGCGGGAACGAATGAGCAGTTCTTC.

The chain links TRBV5-4 to TRBJ2-5; D possibly matches TRBD1 or TRBD2 (5 bases each). Between the trimmed V and J ends, which lost 4 bases and 5 bases, there was a span of 15 bases. Germline-derived CDR1 and CDR2 are SGHNT and YYREEE (reference sequence). The CDR3 totals 14 residues. The CDR3 protein is CASSNRGRLETQYF. CDR3 nucleotide sequence: TGTGCCAGCAGCAACCGGGGACGGTTGGAGACCCAGTACTTC.

In this sample, this clonotype turned up a few times. The chain joins TRBV4-1 to TRBJ2-7, with D perhaps TRBD1 (5 bases). CDR3 size: 15 residues. The germline gives CDR1 MGHRA, CDR2 YSYEKL. The V end was cut by 0 bases, the J end by 0 bases, with 9 bases between. The chain's CDR3 is CASSQEGLVSYEQYF. The CDR3 nucleotides read TGCGCCAGCAGCCAAGAGGGGCTGGTCTCCTACGAGCAGTACTTC.

This clonotype was found a few times. The V gene is TRBV7-9, the J gene TRBJ2-5, with D uncertain. This CDR3 is 15 amino acids long. In germline, CDR1 is SEHNR, CDR2 FQNEAQ (reference sequence). The V and J ends lost 2 bases and 0 bases respectively, with 10 bases between them. CDR3 amino acids: CASSLLLVNQETQYF. The DNA for the CDR3 is TGTGCCAGCAGCTTATTGCTAGTCAACCAAGAGACCCAGTACTTC.

This clonotype was seen more than once but under ten times. The chain links TRBV10-3 to TRBJ2-5, with D possibly being TRBD1 or TRBD2 (5 bases each). This CDR3 has 14 amino acids. The germline V and J ends were trimmed by 3 bases and 10 bases, with 18 bases remaining between them. The germline V gene encodes CDR1 ENHRY and CDR2 SYGVKD. This chain's CDR3 is CAISDGTAKRGQYF. DNA of the CDR3: TGTGCCATCAGTGACGGGACGGCCAAGAGAGGCCAGTACTTC.

This clonotype was counted a few times. The chain combines TRBV7-2 with TRBJ2-4; D is possibly TRBD1 (5 bases). CDR1 is SGHTA and CDR2 is FQGNSA in the germline V gene. V gave up 5 bases and J gave up 1 base, with 15 bases separating them. The CDR3 is 16 residues long. The CDR3 is CASSEQGFGAKNIQYF. CDR3 coding DNA: TGTGCCAGCAGCGAGCAGGGTTTCGGGGCCAAAAACATTCAGTACTTC.

This clonotype was seen only a few times. The V gene is TRBV15, the J gene TRBJ2-3, with a possible D match to TRBD2 (6 bases). The V end was cut by 7 bases, the J end by 2 bases, with 13 bases between. Per the germline V gene, CDR1 is LNHNV and CDR2 is YYDKDF (reference sequence). The CDR3 contains 14 residues. The CDR3 loop reads CATKRGRDTDTQYF. CDR3 DNA: TGTGCCACCAAGCGTGGGCGGGACACAGATACGCAGTATTTT. The entire variable domain, with the rest obtained from reference TRBV15 and TRBJ2-3, is as follows: DAMVIQNPRYQVTQFGKPVTLSCSQTLNHNVMYWYQQKSSQAPKLLFHYYDKDFNNEADTPDNFQSRRPNTSFCFLDIRSPGLGDTAMYLCATKRGRDTDTQYFGPGTRLTVL.

This clonotype has more than one count but fewer than ten. The chain links TRBV29-1 to TRBJ2-7; 12 bases line up with TRBD2. The CDR3 has 13 amino acids. Germline CDR1 is SQVTM and CDR2 is ANQGSEA. V shed 7 bases and J 5 bases; nucleotides not matched to a gene: 6. Here the CDR3 reads CSGRTSGNDEQYF. The CDR3 DNA sequence: TGCAGCGGAAGGACTAGCGGGAACGACGAGCAGTACTTC.